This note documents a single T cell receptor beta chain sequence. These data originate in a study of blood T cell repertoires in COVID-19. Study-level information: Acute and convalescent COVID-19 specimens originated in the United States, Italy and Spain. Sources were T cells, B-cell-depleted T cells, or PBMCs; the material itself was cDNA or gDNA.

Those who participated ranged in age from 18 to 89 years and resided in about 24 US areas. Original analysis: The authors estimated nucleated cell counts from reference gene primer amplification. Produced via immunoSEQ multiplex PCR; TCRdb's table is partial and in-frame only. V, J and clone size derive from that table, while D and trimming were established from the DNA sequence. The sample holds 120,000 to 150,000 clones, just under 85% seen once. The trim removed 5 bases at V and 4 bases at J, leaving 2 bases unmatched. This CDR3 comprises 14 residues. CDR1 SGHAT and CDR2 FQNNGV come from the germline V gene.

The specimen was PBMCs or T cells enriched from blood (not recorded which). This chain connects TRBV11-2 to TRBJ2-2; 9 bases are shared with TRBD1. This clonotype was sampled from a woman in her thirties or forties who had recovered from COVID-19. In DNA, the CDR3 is TGTGCCAGCAGCCGGGACAGGGCCACCGGGGAGCTGTTTTTT. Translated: CASSRDRATGELFF.